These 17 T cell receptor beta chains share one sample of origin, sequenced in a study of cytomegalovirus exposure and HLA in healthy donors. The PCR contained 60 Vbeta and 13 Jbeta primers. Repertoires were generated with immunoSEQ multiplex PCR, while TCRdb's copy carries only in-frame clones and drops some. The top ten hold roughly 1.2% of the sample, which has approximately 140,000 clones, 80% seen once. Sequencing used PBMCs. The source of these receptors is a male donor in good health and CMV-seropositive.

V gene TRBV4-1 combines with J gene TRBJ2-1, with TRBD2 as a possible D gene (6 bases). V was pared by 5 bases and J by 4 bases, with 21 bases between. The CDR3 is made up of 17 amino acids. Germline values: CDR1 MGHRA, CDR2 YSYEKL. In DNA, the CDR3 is TGCGCCAGCAGCAACCTAACCCGATTCGGGGGTTACAATGAGCAGTTCTTC. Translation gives CASSNLTRFGGYNEQFF.

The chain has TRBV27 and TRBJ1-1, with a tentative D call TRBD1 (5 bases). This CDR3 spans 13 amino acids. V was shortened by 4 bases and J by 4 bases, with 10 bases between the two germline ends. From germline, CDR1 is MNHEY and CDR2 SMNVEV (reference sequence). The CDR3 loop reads CASSSGQGTEAFF. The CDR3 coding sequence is TGTGCCAGCAGTTCTGGACAAGGCACTGAAGCTTTCTTT.

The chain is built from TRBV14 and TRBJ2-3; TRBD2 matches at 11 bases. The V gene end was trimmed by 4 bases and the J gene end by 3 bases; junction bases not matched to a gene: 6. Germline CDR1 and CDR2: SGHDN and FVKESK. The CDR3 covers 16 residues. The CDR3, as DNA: TGTGCCAGCAGCCTGATATTAGCGGGGGGGACAGATACGCAGTATTTT. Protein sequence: CASSLILAGGTDTQYF.

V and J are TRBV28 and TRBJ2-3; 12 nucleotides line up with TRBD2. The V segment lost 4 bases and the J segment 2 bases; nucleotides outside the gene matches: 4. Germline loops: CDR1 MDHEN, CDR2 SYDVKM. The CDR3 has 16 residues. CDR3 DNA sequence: TGTGCCAGCAGTTCGGGACTAGCGGGCCACACAGATACGCAGTATTTT. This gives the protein CASSSGLAGHTDTQYF.

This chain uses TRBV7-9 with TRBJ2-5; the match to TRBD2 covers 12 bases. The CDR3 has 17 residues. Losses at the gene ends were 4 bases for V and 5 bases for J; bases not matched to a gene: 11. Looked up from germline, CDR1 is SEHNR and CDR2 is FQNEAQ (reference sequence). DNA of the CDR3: TGTGCCAGCAGCTCGCTATGGACTAGCGGGGAGACGGAGACCCAGTACTTC. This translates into CASSSLWTSGETETQYF.

The CDR3 is CASSQITYTEAFF. The CDR3 DNA reads as TGTGCCAGCAGCCAGATCACGTACACTGAAGCTTTCTTT. The chain joins TRBV5-5 to TRBJ1-1; D unclear. CDR1 and CDR2 from the germline V gene are SGHKS and YYEKEE (reference sequence). V was clipped by 4 bases and J by 3 bases, with 10 bases between them. The CDR3 has 13 amino acids.

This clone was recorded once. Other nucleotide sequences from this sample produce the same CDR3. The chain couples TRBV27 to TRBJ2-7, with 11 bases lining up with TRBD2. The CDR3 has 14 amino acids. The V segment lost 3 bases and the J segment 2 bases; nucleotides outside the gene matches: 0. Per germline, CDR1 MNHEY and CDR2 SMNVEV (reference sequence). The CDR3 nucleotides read TGTGCCAGCAGTTTTAGCGGGGGGGCCTACGAGCAGTACTTC. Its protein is CASSFSGGAYEQYF.

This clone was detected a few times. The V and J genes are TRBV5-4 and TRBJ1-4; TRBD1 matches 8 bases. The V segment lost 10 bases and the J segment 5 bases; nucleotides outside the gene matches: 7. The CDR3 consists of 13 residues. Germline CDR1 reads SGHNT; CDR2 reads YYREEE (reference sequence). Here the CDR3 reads CAGRTGFNEKLFF. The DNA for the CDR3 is TGTGCCGGCCGGACAGGGTTCAATGAAAAACTGTTTTTT.

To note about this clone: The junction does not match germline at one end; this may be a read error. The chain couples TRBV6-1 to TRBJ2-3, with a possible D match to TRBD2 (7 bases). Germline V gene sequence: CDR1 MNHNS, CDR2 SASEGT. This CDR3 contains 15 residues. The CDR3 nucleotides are TGTGCCAGCAGGGAAGTAGGAGGGGGGGCGGATACGCAGTATTTT. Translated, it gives CASREVGGGADTQYF.

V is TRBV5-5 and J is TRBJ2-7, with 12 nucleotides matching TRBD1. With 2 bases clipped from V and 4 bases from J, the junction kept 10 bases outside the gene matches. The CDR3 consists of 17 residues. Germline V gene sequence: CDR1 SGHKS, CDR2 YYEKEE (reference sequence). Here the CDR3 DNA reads TGTGCCAGCAGCTTCGTATTTGGGACAGGGGGCTTTTACGAGCAGTACTTC. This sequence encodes CASSFVFGTGGFYEQYF.

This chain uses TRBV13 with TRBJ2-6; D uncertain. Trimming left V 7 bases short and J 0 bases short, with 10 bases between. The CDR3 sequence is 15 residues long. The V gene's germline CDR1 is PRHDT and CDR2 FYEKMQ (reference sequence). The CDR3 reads CASNVFSSGANVLTF. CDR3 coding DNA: TGTGCCAGCAACGTGTTTAGCTCTGGGGCCAACGTCCTGACTTTC.

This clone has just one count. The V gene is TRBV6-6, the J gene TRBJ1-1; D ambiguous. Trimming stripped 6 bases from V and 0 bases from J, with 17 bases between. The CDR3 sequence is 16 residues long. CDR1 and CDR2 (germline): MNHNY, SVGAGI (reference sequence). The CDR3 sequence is CASSPMSVRMNTEAFF. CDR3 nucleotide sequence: TGTGCCAGCAGCCCCATGTCGGTTCGTATGAACACTGAAGCTTTCTTT.

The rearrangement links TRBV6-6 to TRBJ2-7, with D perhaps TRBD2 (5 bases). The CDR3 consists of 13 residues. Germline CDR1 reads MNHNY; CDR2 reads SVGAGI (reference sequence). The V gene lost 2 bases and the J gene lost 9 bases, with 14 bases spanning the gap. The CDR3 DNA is TGTGCCAGCAGTTACGGTGAGAGGGCAGCGCAGTACTTC. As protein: CASSYGERAAQYF.

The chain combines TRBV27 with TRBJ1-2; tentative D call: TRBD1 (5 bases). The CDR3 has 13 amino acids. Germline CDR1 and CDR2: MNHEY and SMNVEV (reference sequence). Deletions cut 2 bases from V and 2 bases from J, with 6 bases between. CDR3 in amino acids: CASSLQGNYGYTF. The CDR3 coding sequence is TGTGCCAGCAGTTTACAGGGAAACTATGGCTACACCTTC.

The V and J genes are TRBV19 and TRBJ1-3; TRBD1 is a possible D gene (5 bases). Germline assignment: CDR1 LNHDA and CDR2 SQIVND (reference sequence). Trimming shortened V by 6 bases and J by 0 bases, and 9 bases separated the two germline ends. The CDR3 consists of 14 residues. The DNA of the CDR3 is TGTGCCAGTAGCCAACAGGACTCTGGAAACACCATATATTTT. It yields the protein CASSQQDSGNTIYF.

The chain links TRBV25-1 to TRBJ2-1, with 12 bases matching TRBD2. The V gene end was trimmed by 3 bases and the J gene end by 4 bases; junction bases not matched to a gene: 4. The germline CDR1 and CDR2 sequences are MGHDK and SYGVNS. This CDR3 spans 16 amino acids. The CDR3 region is CASSDTSGGLYNEQFF. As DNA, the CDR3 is TGTGCCAGCAGTGATACTAGCGGGGGGTTATACAATGAGCAGTTCTTC.

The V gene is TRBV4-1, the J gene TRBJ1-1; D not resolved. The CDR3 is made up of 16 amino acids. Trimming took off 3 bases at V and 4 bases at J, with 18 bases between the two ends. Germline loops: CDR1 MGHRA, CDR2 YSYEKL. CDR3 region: CASSQEWRRHGTEAFF. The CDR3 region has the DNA TGCGCCAGCAGCCAGGAATGGCGGAGGCACGGCACTGAAGCTTTCTTT.